These 7 T cell receptor beta chains share one sample of origin, sequenced in a study of cytomegalovirus exposure and HLA in healthy donors. Researchers ran the PCR with 60 Vbeta and 13 Jbeta primers. Libraries were prepared by immunoSEQ multiplex PCR; TCRdb keeps only in-frame clonotypes and omits some of them. The table has about 160,000 clones, 75% to 85% seen once. The sample consisted of PBMCs. The receptors originated from a man aged 45 to 65 in good health and CMV-seropositive.

V usage is TRBV27 and J usage is TRBJ1-5, with a tentative D call TRBD1 (5 bases). V was cut by 5 bases and J by 9 bases, with 23 bases left in between. Germline V gene sequence: CDR1 MNHEY, CDR2 SMNVEV (reference sequence). CDR3 length: 16 residues. CDR3 nucleotide sequence: TGTGCCAGCAGTCCCAGCGGGGGGGAAAAGGCATGGCCCCAGCATTTT. Translating gives CASSPSGGEKAWPQHF.

This clone was counted only a few times. The rearrangement uses TRBV5-1 and TRBJ2-7; TRBD2 agrees at 10 bases. V dropped 0 bases and J dropped 2; count of bases not matched to a gene: 2. Germline lookup yields CDR1 SGHRS and CDR2 YFSETQ. The CDR3 loop spans 15 amino acids. In DNA form, the CDR3 reads TGCGCCAGCAGCTTGGGAGCGGGAGGGCCCTACGAGCAGTACTTC. Translated, it gives CASSLGAGGPYEQYF.

This chain joins TRBV6-1 and TRBJ1-5; 7 bases line up with TRBD1. V shed 6 bases, J shed 1 base, and the junction held 6 bases outside the gene matches. The CDR3 sequence is 15 residues long. Germline CDR1 reads MNHNS; CDR2 reads SASEGT. The CDR3 sequence is CASRRQGGSNQPQHF. The CDR3 DNA sequence: TGTGCCAGCAGGCGACAGGGTGGAAGCAATCAGCCCCAGCATTTT.

The rearrangement links TRBV6-5 to TRBJ2-5; 9 nucleotides align to TRBD2. V lost 4 bases to trimming and J lost 5 bases; unmatched junction nucleotides: 8. Germline V CDR1 and CDR2: MNHEY, SVGAGI. This CDR3 spans 15 amino acids. For the CDR3, the DNA is TGTGCCAGCAGTTTTAGCGGGAGTTACAGTGAGACCCAGTACTTC. This codes for CASSFSGSYSETQYF.

The chain has TRBV20-1 and TRBJ1-1, with unresolved D. Germline values: CDR1 DFQATT, CDR2 SNEGSKA (reference sequence). The CDR3 has 11 amino acids. Trimming shortened V by 6 bases and J by 7 bases, and 12 bases separated the two germline ends. The CDR3 DNA reads as TGCAGTGCCTCAGAGGAGTTTGAAGCTTTCTTT. As protein: CSASEEFEAFF.

This rearrangement joins TRBV27 to TRBJ1-4; D unclear. The germline V gene encodes CDR1 MNHEY and CDR2 SMNVEV (reference sequence). The CDR3 sequence is 14 residues long. V was pared by 4 bases and J by 2 bases, with 8 bases between. CDR3 nucleotide sequence: TGTGCCAGCAGTTCGGGTGCGACTAATGAAAAACTGTTTTTT. Amino acids: CASSSGATNEKLFF.

The chain couples TRBV28 to TRBJ1-4; TRBD1 aligns across 7 bases. Germline V gene lookup returns CDR1 MDHEN and CDR2 SYDVKM. This CDR3 spans 14 amino acids. With V trimmed by 5 bases and J by 8 bases, 8 bases remained unmatched. DNA for the CDR3: TGTGCCAGCAGTGAGACAGGGTCCCAAGAAAAACTGTTTTTT. This gives the protein CASSETGSQEKLFF.